The 26 T cell receptor beta chains in this list originate from one sample, sequenced in a study of beta chain features in type 1 diabetes. Study-wide findings and caveats: Among all four CD4+ subsets, Type 1 diabetes patients had TCRB CDR3s that were moderately but significantly shorter.

No antigen has been identified for these receptors. Every bit of the isolated RNA underwent reverse transcription, so sequencing read expressed TCRB transcripts. Only in-frame clones appear in the TCRdb table, and some are missing; sequencing was by immunoSEQ multiplex PCR. The table records about 700,000 clones, about an eighth of them present only once. The sequenced sample consisted of naive CD4+ T cells from blood. The origin of the receptors is a man between 18 and 29 years old with type 1 diabetes.

This clone has only a few counts. The rearrangement links TRBV7-8 to TRBJ2-1; 12 bases agree with TRBD2. J lost 4 bases, V lost 5 bases, and 3 bases had no gene match. The CDR3 length is 15 residues. Germline V gene sequence: CDR1 SGHVS, CDR2 FQNEAQ. The DNA of the CDR3 is TGTGCCAGCAGCCCACTAGCGGGGGGTTACAATGAGCAGTTCTTC. Its translation: CASSPLAGGYNEQFF.

CDR3 sequence: CASSLSGQAYGYTF. The CDR3 coding sequence is TGTGCCAGCAGTTTGTCGGGACAGGCCTATGGCTACACCTTC. This sequence joins TRBV28 and TRBJ1-2, with 8 positions matching TRBD1. This CDR3 contains 14 residues. Germline assignment: CDR1 MDHEN and CDR2 SYDVKM. The trim removed 3 bases at V and 4 bases at J, leaving 4 bases unmatched.

This clone has only a few counts. The chain uses TRBV5-1 and TRBJ1-1; TRBD1 aligns across 8 bases. The trim removed 4 bases at V and 4 bases at J, leaving 3 bases unmatched. The CDR3 has 13 residues. CDR1 is SGHRS, CDR2 YFSETQ, per germline. The CDR3 DNA reads TGCGCCAGCAGCCAGGGGGCAGCCACTGAAGCTTTCTTT. It specifies CASSQGAATEAFF.

V usage is TRBV7-2 and J usage is TRBJ2-1, with D possibly matching TRBD2 (7 bases). V was cut by 1 base and J by 14 bases, with 12 bases left in between. Germline V gives CDR1 SGHTA, CDR2 FQGNSA. The CDR3 has 12 residues. CDR3 sequence (DNA): TGTGCCAGCAGCTTAGGAGGGGGGGCCGAGTTCTTC. This codes for CASSLGGGAEFF.

This clone was seen more than once but under ten times. CDR3 in DNA: TGTGCCAGCACTTTGGGGGAGACGGGACAGCCCCAGCATTTT. Translation: CASTLGETGQPQHF. This rearrangement joins TRBV2 to TRBJ1-5; maybe TRBD1 (5 bases). V was pared by 7 bases and J by 7 bases, with 17 bases between. Germline V CDR1 and CDR2: SNHLY, FYNNEI. The CDR3 contains 14 residues.

There are a few counts of this clone. The rearrangement joins TRBV5-1 to TRBJ1-2; D not certain. The V and J ends lost 7 bases and 4 bases respectively, with 20 bases between them. This CDR3 spans 15 amino acids. In germline, CDR1 is SGHRS, CDR2 YFSETQ. The CDR3: CASSFSESRGYGYTF. The CDR3 DNA reads TGCGCCAGCTCATTCTCGGAATCGCGGGGCTATGGCTACACCTTC.

This clone was detected a few times. This chain links TRBV28 with TRBJ2-5, with a tentative D call TRBD1 (5 bases). Germline V gives CDR1 MDHEN, CDR2 SYDVKM. V was clipped by 2 bases and J by 2 bases, with 9 bases between them. The CDR3 runs 14 residues. This CDR3 reads CASSLGHTQETQYF. In DNA, the CDR3 is TGTGCCAGCAGTTTAGGACATACTCAAGAGACCCAGTACTTC.

This sequence joins TRBV4-1 and TRBJ1-3, with D possibly being TRBD1 (5 bases). The CDR3 covers 13 residues. V was pared by 5 bases and J by 4 bases, with 9 bases between. Germline-derived CDR1 and CDR2 are MGHRA and YSYEKL. In DNA, the CDR3 is TGCGCCAGCAGCGGGGCATCGGGAAACACCATATATTTT. Its protein is CASSGASGNTIYF.

Only a few counts were recorded for this clone. This rearrangement joins TRBV4-1 to TRBJ2-5; D not certain. Deletions cut 2 bases from V and 7 bases from J, with 11 bases between. The CDR3 is 13 residues long. The germline gives CDR1 MGHRA, CDR2 YSYEKL. The chain's CDR3 is CASSQSPESTQYF. CDR3 nucleotide sequence: TGCGCCAGCAGCCAATCCCCCGAATCGACCCAGTACTTC.

This clone turned up a few times. The rearrangement links TRBV4-1 to TRBJ1-6; D is ambiguous. The CDR3 is 19 residues long. V lost 1 base, J lost 8 bases, and 24 bases lay in between. Germline CDR1 MGHRA, CDR2 YSYEKL. The CDR3 sequence: CASSQADSPNPIRDSPLHF. As DNA, the CDR3 is TGCGCCAGCAGCCAAGCCGATAGCCCAAATCCGATTCGGGATTCACCCCTCCACTTT.

This clone was found once. The rearrangement links TRBV29-1 to TRBJ2-5; D call uncertain. Germline V gene lookup returns CDR1 SQVTM and CDR2 ANQGSEA. The CDR3 length is 12 residues. Trimming took 6 bases from V and 3 from J, leaving 11 bases between them. CDR3 protein: CSVIEDKETQYF. CDR3 bases: TGCAGCGTAATAGAGGATAAAGAGACCCAGTACTTC. Drawing the rest from reference TRBV29-1 and TRBJ2-5, the complete variable domain is SAVISQKPSRDICQRGTSLTIQCQVDSQVTMMFWYRQQPGQSLTLIATANQGSEATYESGFVIDKFPISRPNLTFSTLTVSNMSPEDSSIYLCSVIEDKETQYFGPGTRLLVL.

This clone was counted between two and nine times. DNA for the CDR3: TGTGCCTGGAGTGATGGGCGGGTCCCCTACGAGCAGTACTTC. It specifies CAWSDGRVPYEQYF. The chain uses TRBV30 and TRBJ2-7, with a tentative D call TRBD2 (5 bases). Trimming cost V 1 base and J 2 bases, with 12 bases left between them. Looked up from germline, CDR1 is GTSNPN and CDR2 is SVGIG (reference sequence). This CDR3 is 14 amino acids long. Based on the CDR3 plus reference TRBV30 and TRBJ2-7, the full variable domain is SQTIHQWPATLVQPVGSPLSLECTVEGTSNPNLYWYRQAAGRGLQLLFYSVGIGQISSEVPQNLSASRPQDRQFILSSKKLLLSDSGFYLCAWSDGRVPYEQYFGPGTRLTVT.

The CDR3 DNA is TGTGCCAGCAGCCCCTGGTGGGGCCAAGAGACCCAGTACTTC. It codes for CASSPWWGQETQYF. The V call is TRBV9, the J call TRBJ2-5; D is ambiguous. V was shortened by 4 bases and J by 1 base, with 11 bases between the two germline ends. Germline CDR1 reads SGDLS; CDR2 reads YYNGEE. The CDR3 extends over 14 amino acids.

This clone was detected only a few times. The chain combines TRBV7-2 with TRBJ1-1; TRBD1 is a possible D gene (5 bases). V lost 3 bases, J lost 0 bases, and 17 bases lay in between. The CDR3 loop spans 17 amino acids. Per the germline V gene, CDR1 is SGHTA and CDR2 is FQGNSA. The CDR3 loop is CASSFPPEWGMNTEAFF. The CDR3 DNA reads as TGTGCCAGCAGCTTCCCCCCCGAGTGGGGCATGAACACTGAAGCTTTCTTT.

The chain couples TRBV18 to TRBJ2-2; D gene unclear. CDR1 is KGHSH, CDR2 LQKENI, per germline. Trimming took 3 bases from V and 0 from J, leaving 8 bases between them. The CDR3 is 15 residues long. The CDR3: CASSPTGTNTGELFF. CDR3 coding DNA: TGTGCCAGCTCACCTACGGGTACGAACACCGGGGAGCTGTTTTTT.

Only a few counts were recorded for this clone. The rearrangement uses TRBV27 and TRBJ2-7; 8 positions agree with TRBD2. Germline CDR1 reads MNHEY; CDR2 reads SMNVEV (reference sequence). The V segment lost 5 bases and the J segment 3 bases; nucleotides outside the gene matches: 18. The CDR3 consists of 18 residues. The CDR3 protein is CASSPRGAGAPLDYEQYF. The CDR3 region has the DNA TGTGCCAGCAGTCCGCGGGGGGCGGGGGCCCCGCTCGACTACGAGCAGTACTTC.

For this clone: The identical CDR3 is also encoded by other nucleotide sequences in the sample. V gene TRBV30 combines with J gene TRBJ1-1, with D maybe TRBD1 (6 bases). Trimming pared 2 bases from V and 6 bases from J, leaving 10 bases between. The germline gives CDR1 GTSNPN, CDR2 SVGIG (reference sequence). This CDR3 spans 12 amino acids. CDR3 region: CAWSSGGPEAFF. DNA for the CDR3: TGTGCCTGGAGTAGCGGGGGCCCTGAAGCTTTCTTT.

CDR3 protein: CASSASSGVGVGETQYF. DNA of the CDR3: TGTGCCAGCAGTGCCTCTAGCGGGGTCGGAGTAGGAGAGACCCAGTACTTC. This sequence joins TRBV25-1 and TRBJ2-5, with 9 bases fitting TRBD2. Germline V gene sequence: CDR1 MGHDK, CDR2 SYGVNS. The CDR3 is 17 residues long. V trimming: 4 bases; J trimming: 4 bases; junction bases outside the gene matches: 13.

The chain uses TRBV9 and TRBJ1-6; D is possibly TRBD1 (6 bases). V was shortened by 4 bases and J by 5 bases, with 16 bases between the two germline ends. CDR3 size: 16 residues. Germline values: CDR1 SGDLS, CDR2 YYNGEE. The DNA for the CDR3 is TGTGCCAGCAGCCCATACCCACAGGGAAATAATTCACCCCTCCACTTT. Translated, it gives CASSPYPQGNNSPLHF. Combining the CDR3 with reference TRBV9 and TRBJ1-6 gives the whole variable domain DSGVTQTPKHLITATGQRVTLRCSPRSGDLSVYWYQQSLDQGLQFLIQYYNGEERAKGNILERFSAQQFPDLHSELNLSSLELGDSALYFCASSPYPQGNNSPLHFGNGTRLTVT.

The genes are TRBV14 and TRBJ1-1, with D hard to call. Trimming removed 5 bases from V and 5 bases from J, with 15 bases in between. This CDR3 spans 14 amino acids. Germline V lookup: CDR1 SGHDN, CDR2 FVKESK. The CDR3: CASSSQALGTEAFF. The CDR3 DNA follows: TGTGCCAGCAGCTCTCAAGCGCTGGGTACTGAAGCTTTCTTT.

The sample holds a few counts of this clone. CDR3 residues: CSVTPLARETQYF. CDR3 coding DNA: TGCAGCGTCACCCCCCTAGCGCGAGAGACCCAGTACTTC. This sequence joins TRBV29-1 and TRBJ2-5, with a possible D match to TRBD2 (6 bases). The CDR3 is made up of 13 amino acids. In germline, CDR1 is SQVTM, CDR2 ANQGSEA. V was shortened by 6 bases and J by 4 bases, with 15 bases between the two germline ends.

There are a few counts of this clone. The V and J genes are TRBV7-2 and TRBJ1-5; D is perhaps TRBD1 (6 bases). Trimming removed 0 bases from V and 3 bases from J, with 9 bases in between. The germline gives CDR1 SGHTA, CDR2 FQGNSA. The CDR3 consists of 15 residues. The CDR3 region is CASSLARGPNQPQHF. CDR3 in DNA: TGTGCCAGCAGCTTAGCGCGGGGGCCCAATCAGCCCCAGCATTTT.

V usage is TRBV4-1 and J usage is TRBJ1-6; D perhaps matches TRBD1 (5 bases). V was clipped by 0 bases and J by 7 bases, with 13 bases between them. CDR3 size: 16 residues. Germline V lookup: CDR1 MGHRA, CDR2 YSYEKL. This chain's CDR3 is CASSQDIRGLNSPLHF. CDR3 nucleotides: TGCGCCAGCAGCCAAGATATACGGGGACTAAATTCACCCCTCCACTTT.

The chain employs TRBV7-3 and TRBJ2-7; TRBD2 matches 8 bases. Germline trimming cut 5 bases from V and 4 bases from J; bases unmatched to any gene: 7. Looked up from germline, CDR1 is SGHTA and CDR2 is FQGTGA. There are 14 residues in the CDR3. In nucleotides, the CDR3 is TGTGCCAGCAGCGCGGGGGGCCCCCAATACGAGCAGTACTTC. As protein: CASSAGGPQYEQYF.

This clone has just a few counts. The chain combines TRBV7-9 with TRBJ1-5; D remains ambiguous. Per the germline V gene, CDR1 is SEHNR and CDR2 is FQNEAQ (reference sequence). The CDR3 is made up of 14 amino acids. V lost 0 bases, J lost 4 bases, and 7 bases lay in between. This CDR3 reads CASSLAGNNQPQHF. The CDR3 DNA reads TGTGCCAGCAGCTTAGCAGGGAATAATCAGCCCCAGCATTTT. Using reference TRBV7-9 and TRBJ1-5 for the parts outside the CDR3, the full variable domain is DTGVSQNPRHKITKRGQNVTFRCDPISEHNRLYWYRQTLGQGPEFLTYFQNEAQLEKSRLLSDRFSAERPKGSFSTLEIQRTEQGDSAMYLCASSLAGNNQPQHFGDGTRLSIL.

J is TRBJ1-1 and V is TRBV6-5, with unresolved D. Trimming took off 7 bases at V and 0 bases at J, with 3 bases between the two ends. CDR3 length: 11 amino acids. The V gene's germline CDR1 is MNHEY and CDR2 SVGAGI. The CDR3 DNA reads as TGTGCCAGCATCATGAACACTGAAGCTTTCTTT. Encoded protein: CASIMNTEAFF.